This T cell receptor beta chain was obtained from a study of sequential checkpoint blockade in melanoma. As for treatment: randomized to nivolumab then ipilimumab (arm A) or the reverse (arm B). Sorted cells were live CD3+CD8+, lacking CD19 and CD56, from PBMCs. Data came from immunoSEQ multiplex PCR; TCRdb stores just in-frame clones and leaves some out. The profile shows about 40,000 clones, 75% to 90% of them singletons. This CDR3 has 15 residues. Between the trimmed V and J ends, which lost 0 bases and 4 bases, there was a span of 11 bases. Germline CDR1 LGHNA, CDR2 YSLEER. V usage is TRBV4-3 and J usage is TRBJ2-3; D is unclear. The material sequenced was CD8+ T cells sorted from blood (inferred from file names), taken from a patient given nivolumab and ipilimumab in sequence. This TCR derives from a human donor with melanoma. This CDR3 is CASSQDPTAADTQYF. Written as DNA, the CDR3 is TGCGCCAGCAGCCAAGACCCTACGGCGGCAGATACGCAGTATTTT.